This record covers a single TCR beta chain. Germline V gives CDR1 SEHNR, CDR2 FQNEAQ (reference sequence). V shed 7 bases and J 2 bases; nucleotides not matched to a gene: 10. This CDR3 is built from 17 residues. This sample was included in a study of OX40 agonist ivuxolimab in advanced cancers. Background on the study: Averaging approximately 60 years in age, with a range of roughly 23 to 80, the cohort was approximately 87% male.

Sequenced by immunoSEQ multiplex PCR; TCRdb stores in-frame clones only, minus some. Of 75,000 to 95,000 clones listed, about nine tenths were seen once; the top ten hold approximately 0.5%. The chain carries TRBV7-9 and TRBJ2-7, with 14 bases that match TRBD2. The specimen was CD4+ or CD8+ T cells sorted from blood, collected in a trial of the OX40 agonist ivuxolimab. The receptor was derived from an adult with an advanced solid tumor such as melanoma, head and neck, liver or kidney cancer. CDR3 nucleotides: TGTGCCAGCACCACGACTAGCGGGAGGGCCGTAGCCTACGAGCAGTACTTC. Protein: CASTTTSGRAVAYEQYF.